This entry is about one T cell receptor (beta chain). The sample comes from a study of blood T cell repertoires in COVID-19. Overall study: T cells, B-cell-depleted T cells, or PBMCs provided the cDNA or gDNA that served as material.

Under the authors' procedure: Counts of nucleated cells, estimated from reference gene primer amplification, were obtained. Assay used: immunoSEQ multiplex PCR; TCRdb lists only in-frame clones, some missing. V, J and clone size were drawn from that table, and D and trimming were deduced from the DNA. This table holds about 270,000 clones, roughly nine tenths found once. CDR3 length equals 15 residues. V was pared by 7 bases and J by 3 bases, with 18 bases between. Germline lookup yields CDR1 SGHRS and CDR2 YFSETQ. The sequence derives from a man in his forties or fifties who had recovered from COVID-19. This chain uses TRBV5-1 with TRBJ2-3; D gene ambiguous. The source material was peripheral blood. The CDR3 nucleotides are TGCGCCAGCGGAGAGGCCGGAGCTAGGACAGATACGCAGTATTTT. This sequence encodes CASGEAGARTDTQYF.